This T cell receptor beta chain emerged from a study of T cells after yellow fever vaccination. Study context: Preparation used SMART-Seq v4 Ultra Low Input for the low-cell-number fractions.

The study made its TCR cDNA through 5'RACE template switching. That step introduced a universal primer site along with UMIs. TCRdb reanalysed the 5' RACE reads using MiXCR and keeps one entry per CDR3 protein. The repertoire has 500,000 to 650,000 distinct CDR3 sequences, roughly 14% of them found once; the top ten carry about an eighth. Study-wide findings and caveats: Faster peaking, at day 5 versus 15, marked a secondary response that was weaker. Post-booster repertoires contained most primary-vaccination clones again (approximately 97% CD4, approximately 88% CD8).

CDR1 SGHNT and CDR2 YENEEA come from the germline V gene. The CDR3 contains 12 residues. Between the trimmed V and J ends, which lost 5 bases and 5 bases, there was a span of 8 bases. This clonotype was recorded many times. Its antigen remains unidentified. Specimen: PBMCs, collected on the day of the yellow fever booster vaccination. The rearrangement uses TRBV11-3 and TRBJ2-3; TRBD2 is a possible D gene (5 bases). The sequence was obtained from a man aged 30 to 45 who received the YFV17D yellow fever vaccine. DNA of the CDR3: TGTGCCAGCAGCCCGGGAAGAGATACGCAGTATTTT. It yields the protein CASSPGRDTQYF.